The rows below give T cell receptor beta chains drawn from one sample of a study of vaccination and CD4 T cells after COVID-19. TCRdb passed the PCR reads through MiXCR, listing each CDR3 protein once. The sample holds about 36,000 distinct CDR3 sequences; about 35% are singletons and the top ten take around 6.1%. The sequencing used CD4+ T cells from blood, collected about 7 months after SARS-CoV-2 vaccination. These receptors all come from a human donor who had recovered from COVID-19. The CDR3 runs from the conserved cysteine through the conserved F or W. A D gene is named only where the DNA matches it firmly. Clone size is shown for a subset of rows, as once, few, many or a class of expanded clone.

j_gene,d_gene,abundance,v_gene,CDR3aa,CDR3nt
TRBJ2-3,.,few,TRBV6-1,CASRDTGVPDTQYF,TGTGCCAGCAGGGACACGGGAGTTCCAGATACGCAGTATTTT
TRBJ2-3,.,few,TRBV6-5,CASSYRRVGDTQYF,TGTGCCAGCAGTTACCGTAGGGTAGGAGATACGCAGTATTTT
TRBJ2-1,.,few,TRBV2,CASSEEESFEQFF,TGTGCCAGCAGTGAAGAGGAGTCGTTTGAGCAGTTCTTC
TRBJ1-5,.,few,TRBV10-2,CASSDQQGLGQPQHF,TGCGCCAGCAGTGATCAGCAGGGGTTAGGGCAGCCCCAGCATTTT
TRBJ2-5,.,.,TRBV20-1,CSAIHVQETQYF,TGCAGTGCTATTCACGTTCAAGAGACCCAGTACTTC
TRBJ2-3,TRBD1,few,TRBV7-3,CASSLQGASTDTQYF,TGTGCCAGCAGCTTACAGGGGGCAAGCACAGATACGCAGTATTTT
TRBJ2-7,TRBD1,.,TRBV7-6,CASSLEGQSYEQYF,TGTGCCAGCAGCTTAGAGGGACAGAGCTACGAGCAGTACTTC
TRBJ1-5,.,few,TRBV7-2,CASSLEGVGGNQPQHF,TGTGCCAGCAGCCTGGAGGGGGTAGGGGGCAATCAGCCCCAGCATTTT
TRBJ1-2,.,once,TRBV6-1,CASSQKQGSRYGYTF,TGTGCCAGCAGTCAGAAACAGGGTTCTCGCTATGGCTACACCTTC
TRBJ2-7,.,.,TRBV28,CASSLAGLTYEQYF,TGTGCCAGCAGTTTAGCGGGACTCACCTACGAGCAGTACTTC
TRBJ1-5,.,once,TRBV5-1,CASSEDGNQPQHF,TGCGCCAGCAGCGAAGACGGTAATCAGCCCCAGCATTTT
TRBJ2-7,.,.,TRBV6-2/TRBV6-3,CASSHYEQYF,TGTGCCAGCAGTCACTACGAGCAGTACTTC
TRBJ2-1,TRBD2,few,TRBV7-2,CASSLGLAGIGEQFF,TGTGCCAGCAGCTTAGGGCTAGCGGGAATAGGTGAGCAGTTCTTC
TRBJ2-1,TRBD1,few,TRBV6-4,CASSDSTGHNEQFF,TGTGCCAGCAGTGACTCGACAGGGCACAATGAGCAGTTCTTC
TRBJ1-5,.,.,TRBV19,CASSFGVGLNNQPQHF,TGTGCCAGTAGTTTCGGGGTAGGCTTAAACAATCAGCCCCAGCATTTT
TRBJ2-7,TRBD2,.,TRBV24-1,CATSETLAGEDEQYF,TGTGCCACCAGTGAGACCCTAGCGGGAGAAGACGAGCAGTACTTC
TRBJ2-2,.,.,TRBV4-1,CASSRSGELFF,TGCGCCAGCAGCCGTAGCGGGGAGCTGTTTTTT
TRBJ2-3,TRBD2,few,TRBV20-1,CSVARAGTDTQYF,TGCAGTGTTGCACGAGCGGGAACAGATACGCAGTATTTT
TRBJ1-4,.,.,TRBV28,CASIQLGRGNEKLFF,TGTGCCAGCATCCAACTGGGCAGGGGTAATGAAAAACTGTTTTTT
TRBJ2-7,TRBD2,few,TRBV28,CASSLVAGEAEQYF,TGTGCCAGCAGTTTAGTAGCGGGAGAAGCCGAGCAGTACTTC
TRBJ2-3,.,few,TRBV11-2,CASSLRRDGTDTQYF,TGTGCCAGCAGCTTACGACGGGATGGGACAGATACGCAGTATTTT
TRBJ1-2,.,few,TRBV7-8,CASSRRALWGYTF,TGTGCCAGCAGCCGCCGGGCCCTTTGGGGCTACACCTTC
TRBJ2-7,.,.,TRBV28,CASSLSGTTYEQYF,TGTGCCAGCAGTTTATCCGGGACAACCTACGAGCAGTACTTC
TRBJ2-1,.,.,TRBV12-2,CASRLIREGLHNEQFF,TGTGCAAGTCGCTTAATAAGGGAGGGCCTGCACAATGAGCAGTTCTTC
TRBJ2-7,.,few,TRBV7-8,CASSFRYEQYF,TGTGCCAGCAGCTTTCGATACGAGCAGTACTTC
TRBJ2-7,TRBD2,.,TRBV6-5,CASSYAPGTSRSYEQYF,TGTGCCAGCAGTTACGCCCCCGGGACTAGCCGATCCTACGAGCAGTACTTC
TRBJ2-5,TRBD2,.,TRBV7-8,CASSSLAGGGTQYF,TGTGCCAGCAGCTCCCTAGCGGGAGGAGGGACCCAGTACTTC
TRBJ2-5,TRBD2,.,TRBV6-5,CASSLTSGTQETQYF,TGTGCCAGCAGTTTGACTAGCGGGACGCAAGAGACCCAGTACTTC
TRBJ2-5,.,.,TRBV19,CASSIDRGLRETQYF,TGTGCCAGTAGTATAGATCGGGGTCTAAGAGAGACCCAGTACTTC
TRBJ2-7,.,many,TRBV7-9,CASSLGGKGPYEQYF,TGTGCCAGCAGCTTAGGGGGCAAGGGACCCTACGAGCAGTACTTC
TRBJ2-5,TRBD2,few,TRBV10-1,CASSDRLAGVETQYF,TGCGCCAGCAGTGATCGGCTAGCGGGAGTTGAGACCCAGTACTTC
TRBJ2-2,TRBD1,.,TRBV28,CATQWGQGVVGELFF,TGTGCCACCCAGTGGGGACAGGGGGTTGTCGGGGAGCTGTTTTTT
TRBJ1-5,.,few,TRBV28,CASTRFRNQPQHF,TGTGCCAGCACTAGATTTCGCAATCAGCCCCAGCATTTT
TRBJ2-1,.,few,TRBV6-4,CASSAETGSYNEQFF,TGTGCCAGCAGTGCCGAGACAGGCTCCTACAATGAGCAGTTCTTC
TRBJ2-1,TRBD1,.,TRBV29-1,CSVGARGQEYNEQFF,TGCAGCGTTGGGGCCCGAGGACAGGAATACAATGAGCAGTTCTTC
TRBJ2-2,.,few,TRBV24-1,CAIGHPNTGELFF,TGTGCCATCGGACATCCGAACACCGGGGAGCTGTTTTTT
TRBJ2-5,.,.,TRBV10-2,CATRGQETQYF,TGCGCCACTCGGGGCCAAGAGACCCAGTACTTC
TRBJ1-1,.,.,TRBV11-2,CASGGPNTEAFF,TGTGCCAGCGGGGGGCCGAACACTGAAGCTTTCTTT
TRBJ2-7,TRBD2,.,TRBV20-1,CSASLGTSKYEQYF,TGCAGTGCTAGTCTAGGGACTAGTAAGTACGAGCAGTACTTC
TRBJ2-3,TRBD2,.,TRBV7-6,CASSLALAGANTQYF,TGTGCCAGCAGCTTAGCTTTAGCGGGAGCTAATACGCAGTATTTT
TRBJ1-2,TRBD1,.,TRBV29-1,CSYFTDRVEGGYTF,TGCAGCTACTTCACGGACAGGGTAGAAGGTGGCTACACCTTC
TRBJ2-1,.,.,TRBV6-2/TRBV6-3,CASSYSLRAGEQFF,TGTGCCAGCAGTTACTCGCTGAGGGCAGGGGAGCAGTTCTTC
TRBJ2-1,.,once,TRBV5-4,CASSLVSSSYNEQFF,TGTGCCAGCAGCTTGGTTTCTAGCTCCTACAATGAGCAGTTCTTC
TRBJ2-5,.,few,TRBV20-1,CSASRGLETQYF,TGCAGTGCTAGCCGGGGTCTCGAGACCCAGTACTTC
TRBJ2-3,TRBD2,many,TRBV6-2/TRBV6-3,CASKGLLGDTQYF,TGTGCCAGCAAGGGACTACTAGGAGATACGCAGTATTTT
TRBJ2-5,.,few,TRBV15,CATSSMEWETQYF,TGTGCCACCAGCTCAATGGAATGGGAGACCCAGTACTTC
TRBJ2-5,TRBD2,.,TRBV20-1,CSARETGGNQETQYF,TGCAGTGCTAGAGAAACGGGAGGGAACCAAGAGACCCAGTACTTC
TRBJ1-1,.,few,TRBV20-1,CSARDVVSTEAFF,TGCAGTGCTAGAGATGTCGTTTCGACTGAAGCTTTCTTT